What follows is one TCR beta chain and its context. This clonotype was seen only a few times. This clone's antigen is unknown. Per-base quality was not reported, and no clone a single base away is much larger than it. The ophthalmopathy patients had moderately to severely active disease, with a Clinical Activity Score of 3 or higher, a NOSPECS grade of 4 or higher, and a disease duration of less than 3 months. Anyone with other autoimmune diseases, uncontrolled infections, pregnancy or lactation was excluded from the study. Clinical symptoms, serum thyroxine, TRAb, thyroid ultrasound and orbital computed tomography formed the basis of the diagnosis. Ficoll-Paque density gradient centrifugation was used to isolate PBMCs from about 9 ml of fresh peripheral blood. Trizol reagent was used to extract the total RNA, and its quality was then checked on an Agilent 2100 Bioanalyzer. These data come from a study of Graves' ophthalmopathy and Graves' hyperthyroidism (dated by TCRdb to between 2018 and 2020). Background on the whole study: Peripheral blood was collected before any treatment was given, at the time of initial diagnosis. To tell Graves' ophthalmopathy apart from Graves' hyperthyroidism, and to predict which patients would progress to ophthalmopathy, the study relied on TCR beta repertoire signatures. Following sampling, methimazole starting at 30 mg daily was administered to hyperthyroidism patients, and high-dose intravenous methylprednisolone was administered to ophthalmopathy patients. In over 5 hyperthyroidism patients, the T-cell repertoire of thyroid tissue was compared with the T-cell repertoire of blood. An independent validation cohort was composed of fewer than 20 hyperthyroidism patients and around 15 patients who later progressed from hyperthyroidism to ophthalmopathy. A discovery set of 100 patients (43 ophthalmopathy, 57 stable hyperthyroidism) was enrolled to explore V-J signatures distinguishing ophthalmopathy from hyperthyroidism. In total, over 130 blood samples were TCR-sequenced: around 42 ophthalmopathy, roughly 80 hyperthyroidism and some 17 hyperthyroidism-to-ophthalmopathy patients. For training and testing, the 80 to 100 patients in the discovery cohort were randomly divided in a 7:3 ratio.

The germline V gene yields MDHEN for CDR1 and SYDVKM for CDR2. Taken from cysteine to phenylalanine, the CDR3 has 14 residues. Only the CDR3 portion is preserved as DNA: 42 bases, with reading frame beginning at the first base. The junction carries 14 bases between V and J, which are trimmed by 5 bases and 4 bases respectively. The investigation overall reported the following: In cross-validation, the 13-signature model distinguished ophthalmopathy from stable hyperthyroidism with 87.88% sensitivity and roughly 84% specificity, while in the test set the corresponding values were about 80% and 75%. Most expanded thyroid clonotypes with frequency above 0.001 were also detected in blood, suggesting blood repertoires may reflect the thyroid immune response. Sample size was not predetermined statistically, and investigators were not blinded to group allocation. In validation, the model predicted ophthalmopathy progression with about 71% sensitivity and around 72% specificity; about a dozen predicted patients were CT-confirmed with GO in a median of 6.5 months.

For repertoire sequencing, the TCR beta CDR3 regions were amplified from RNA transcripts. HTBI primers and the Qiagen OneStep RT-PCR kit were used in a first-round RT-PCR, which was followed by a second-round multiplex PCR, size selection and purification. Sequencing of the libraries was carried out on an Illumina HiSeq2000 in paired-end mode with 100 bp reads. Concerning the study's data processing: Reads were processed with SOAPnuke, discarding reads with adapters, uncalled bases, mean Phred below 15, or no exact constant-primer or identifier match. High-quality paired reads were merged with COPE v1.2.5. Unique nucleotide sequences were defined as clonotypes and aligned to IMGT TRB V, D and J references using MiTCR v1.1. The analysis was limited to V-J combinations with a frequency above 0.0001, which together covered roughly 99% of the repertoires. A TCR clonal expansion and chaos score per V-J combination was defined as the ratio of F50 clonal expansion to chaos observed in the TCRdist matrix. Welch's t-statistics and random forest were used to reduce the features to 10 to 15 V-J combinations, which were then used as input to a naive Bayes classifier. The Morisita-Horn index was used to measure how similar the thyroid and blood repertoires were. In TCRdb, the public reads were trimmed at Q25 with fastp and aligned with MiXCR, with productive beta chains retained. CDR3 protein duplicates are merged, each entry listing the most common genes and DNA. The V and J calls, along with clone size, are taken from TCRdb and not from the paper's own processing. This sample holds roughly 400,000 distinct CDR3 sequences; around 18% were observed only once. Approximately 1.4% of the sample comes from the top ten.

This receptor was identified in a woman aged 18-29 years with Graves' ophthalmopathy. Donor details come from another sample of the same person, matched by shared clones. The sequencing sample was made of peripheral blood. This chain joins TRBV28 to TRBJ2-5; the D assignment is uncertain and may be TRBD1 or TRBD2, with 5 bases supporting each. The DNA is TGTGCCAGCAGTCCTGCTGGGGCGGGAGAGACCCAGTACTTC. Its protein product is CASSPAGAGETQYF.